A single sample is the source of the 16 T cell receptor beta chains below, sequenced in a study of shared clonotypes between healthy human individuals. Sequenced by immunoSEQ multiplex PCR; TCRdb stores in-frame clones only, minus some. The table shows approximately 340,000 clones, with around 79% occurring only once. The sequenced sample was memory CD4+ T cells sorted from blood. Subset defined: CD45RA-negative fraction. The receptor source for this set is a young man in good health.

The CDR3 loop reads CASRRGGGSYEQYF. CDR3 DNA: TGTGCCAGCAGGCGGGGAGGGGGATCCTACGAGCAGTACTTC. V and J are TRBV28 and TRBJ2-7; tentative D call: TRBD2 (7 bases). Germline lookup yields CDR1 MDHEN and CDR2 SYDVKM. Trimming took 6 bases from V and 1 from J, leaving 13 bases between them. This CDR3 comprises 14 residues.

This clone was counted at least ten times. The gene calls are TRBV4-3 and TRBJ1-1; D not certain. V was cut by 2 bases and J by 1 base, with 11 bases left in between. The germline V gene encodes CDR1 LGHNA and CDR2 YSLEER. The CDR3 spans 15 residues. The CDR3 bases are TGCGCCAGCAGCCAATTTCTAGGGAGGAACACTGAAGCTTTCTTT. Translation gives CASSQFLGRNTEAFF.

This clone was detected a few times. The chain couples TRBV29-1 to TRBJ1-5; 10 bases agree with TRBD1. The V gene's germline CDR1 is SQVTM and CDR2 ANQGSEA. V gave up 6 bases and J gave up 6 bases; unmatched junction bases: 5. There are 13 residues in the CDR3. The CDR3 coding sequence is TGCAGCGTAGACAGGGGGCAGGGTCAGCCCCAGCATTTT. Translating it yields CSVDRGQGQPQHF. Drawing the rest from reference TRBV29-1 and TRBJ1-5, the complete variable domain is SAVISQKPSRDICQRGTSLTIQCQVDSQVTMMFWYRQQPGQSLTLIATANQGSEATYESGFVIDKFPISRPNLTFSTLTVSNMSPEDSSIYLCSVDRGQGQPQHFGDGTRLSIL.

The chain is built from TRBV2 and TRBJ2-7; 10 nucleotides line up with TRBD2. Germline V gene sequence: CDR1 SNHLY, CDR2 FYNNEI. The CDR3 runs 14 residues. J lost 6 bases, V lost 5 bases, and 7 bases had no gene match. CDR3 region: CASSSSGSLSEQYF. In DNA, the CDR3 is TGTGCCAGCAGTTCTAGCGGGAGTCTCTCCGAGCAGTACTTC.

The V gene is TRBV11-2, the J gene TRBJ1-3, with 7 bases matching TRBD1. The trim removed 4 bases at V and 0 bases at J, leaving 15 bases unmatched. Germline CDR1 SGHAT, CDR2 FQNNGV. This CDR3 is 19 amino acids long. The CDR3 here is CASSSLYKGTDNSGNTIYF. The DNA for the CDR3 is TGTGCCAGCAGCTCGCTATACAAAGGGACAGACAACTCTGGAAACACCATATATTTT.

This sequence joins TRBV30 and TRBJ2-5, with 7 bases that match TRBD2. This CDR3 has 14 amino acids. Trimming took 4 bases from V and 4 from J; bases not matched to a gene: 9. Germline V CDR1 and CDR2: GTSNPN, SVGIG (reference sequence). Here the CDR3 reads CAWTELGGTETQYF. The CDR3 bases are TGTGCCTGGACCGAACTCGGGGGGACAGAGACCCAGTACTTC.

The chain uses TRBV11-2 and TRBJ1-1; unclear D gene. V lost 7 bases and J 7 bases, leaving 10 bases between the germline ends. This CDR3 is 11 amino acids long. Germline loops: CDR1 SGHAT, CDR2 FQNNGV. The CDR3 nucleotides read TGTGCCAGCACCAAAGGGAGTGAAGCTTTCTTT. Residues: CASTKGSEAFF.

V usage is TRBV11-2 and J usage is TRBJ2-3; a possible D gene is TRBD2 (6 bases). The CDR3 covers 16 residues. Germline V lookup: CDR1 SGHAT, CDR2 FQNNGV. Trimming stripped 2 bases from V and 4 bases from J, with 16 bases between. DNA of the CDR3: TGTGCCAGCAGCTTATGGGGTGGGGGGAGGTCAGATACGCAGTATTTT. It yields the protein CASSLWGGGRSDTQYF.

The genes are TRBV7-8 and TRBJ2-1; 12 positions agree with TRBD2. J was trimmed by 13 bases and V by 5 bases; bases with no gene match: 6. Germline V gene lookup returns CDR1 SGHVS and CDR2 FQNEAQ. This CDR3 is 13 amino acids long. The CDR3 protein is CASSAGTSGYQFF. DNA of the CDR3: TGTGCCAGCAGCGCCGGGACTAGCGGGTACCAGTTCTTC.

The genes are TRBV5-3 and TRBJ2-2, with 7 bases that match TRBD1. TRBV5-3 is flagged as an ORF with uncertain function. CDR3 size: 17 residues. V lost 4 bases and J lost 0; bases outside the gene matches: 9. The CDR3 DNA reads TGTGCCAGAAGCCCCGGGACAGACTCTCCGAACACCGGGGAGCTGTTTTTT. It encodes CARSPGTDSPNTGELFF.

The genes are TRBV11-2 and TRBJ2-2; D might be TRBD1 (6 bases). Germline V CDR1 and CDR2: SGHAT, FQNNGV. V was cut by 0 bases and J by 7 bases, with 9 bases left in between. The CDR3 sequence is 14 residues long. The CDR3 reads CASSLDGTYGELFF. As DNA, the CDR3 is TGTGCCAGCAGCTTAGACGGGACATACGGGGAGCTGTTTTTT.

This chain links TRBV6-6 with TRBJ2-1, with a tentative D call TRBD2 (5 bases). This CDR3 has 15 residues. Trimming removed 3 bases from V and 0 bases from J, with 9 bases in between. Germline V gene data show CDR1 as MNHNY and CDR2 as SVGAGI (reference sequence). The DNA of the CDR3 is TGTGCCAGCAGTTATAGCGTGAGCTCCTACAATGAGCAGTTCTTC. It specifies CASSYSVSSYNEQFF.

The chain is built from TRBV4-2 and TRBJ2-5, with TRBD2 matching 12 bases. Trimming at V came to 1 base and at J to 5 bases, leaving 8 bases not matched to a gene. CDR1 is LGHNA and CDR2 is YNFKEQ in the germline V gene. The CDR3 has 17 amino acids. CDR3 sequence reads: CASSQAGTSGLRETQYF. The CDR3 nucleotides are TGTGCCAGCAGCCAAGCCGGGACTAGCGGGCTTAGGGAGACCCAGTACTTC.

This clone was observed a few times. The chain joins TRBV19 to TRBJ1-1; no firm D call. V was trimmed by 4 bases and J by 1 base, leaving 7 bases between them. The CDR3 is 13 amino acids. Germline CDR1 reads LNHDA; CDR2 reads SQIVND (reference sequence). CDR3 nucleotide sequence: TGTGCCAGTAGTAGGCGGAGGAACACTGAAGCTTTCTTT. Protein sequence: CASSRRRNTEAFF.

CDR3 DNA sequence: TGTGCCTTTAACAGGAACACTGAAGCTTTCTTT. It yields the protein CAFNRNTEAFF. The V call is TRBV30, the J call TRBJ1-1; D gene unclear. CDR3 length: 11 amino acids. The germline V gene encodes CDR1 GTSNPN and CDR2 SVGIG (reference sequence). The V and J ends lost 7 bases and 1 base respectively, with 7 bases between them.

V is TRBV10-3 and J is TRBJ2-2; 9 bases line up with TRBD2. Germline values: CDR1 ENHRY, CDR2 SYGVKD. The trim removed 3 bases at V and 0 bases at J, leaving 2 bases unmatched. The CDR3 length is 16 residues. CDR3 protein: CAISDKREANTGELFF. CDR3 nucleotide sequence: TGTGCCATCAGTGATAAGCGGGAGGCGAACACCGGGGAGCTGTTTTTT.